The 24 T cell receptor beta chains in this list originate from one sample, sequenced in a study of shared clonotypes between healthy human individuals. Clones were sequenced by immunoSEQ multiplex PCR, and TCRdb holds only the in-frame ones, with some missing. The sample has a few million clones, 85% to 95% seen once. The sample taken for sequencing was naive CD4+ T cells from PBMCs. The sample's subset: CD45RA+ positively selected. The receptors were sampled from a man younger than 35 in good health. Some clones in this sample may be carry-over from other donors' samples.

About this clone: Different DNA sequences within this sample yield the same CDR3. V and J are TRBV28 and TRBJ2-2; D uncertain. The germline V gene encodes CDR1 MDHEN and CDR2 SYDVKM. Trimming cost V 6 bases and J 2 bases, with 4 bases left between them. This CDR3 contains 12 residues. CDR3 protein: CASRLNTGELFF. The CDR3, as DNA: TGTGCCAGCAGACTTAACACCGGGGAGCTGTTTTTT. The full variable domain, rest sourced from reference TRBV28 and TRBJ2-2, is DVKVTQSSRYLVKRTGEKVFLECVQDMDHENMFWYRQDPGLGLRLIYFSYDVKMKEKGDIPEGYSVSREKKERFSLILESASTNQTSMYLCASRLNTGELFFGEGSRLTVL.

The chain joins TRBV6-6 to TRBJ2-1; TRBD1 agrees at 9 bases. Germline V lookup: CDR1 MNHNY, CDR2 SVGAGI (reference sequence). Trimming took 5 bases from V and 9 from J; bases not matched to a gene: 8. The CDR3 spans 14 residues. The CDR3 region is CASSLRTGEVEQFF. The CDR3 DNA is TGTGCCAGCAGTCTGCGGACAGGGGAGGTTGAGCAGTTCTTC.

This chain joins TRBV18 and TRBJ2-2; 10 positions agree with TRBD2. This CDR3 has 16 residues. J was trimmed by 4 bases and V by 3 bases; bases with no gene match: 5. Germline V gene sequence: CDR1 KGHSH, CDR2 LQKENI. CDR3 sequence (DNA): TGTGCCAGCTCACCTCCGGGACTAGCGACCACCGGGGAGCTGTTTTTT. As protein: CASSPPGLATTGELFF. Using reference TRBV18 and TRBJ2-2 for the parts outside the CDR3, the full variable domain is NAGVMQNPRHLVRRRGQEARLRCSPMKGHSHVYWYRQLPEEGLKFMVYLQKENIIDESGMPKERFSAEFPKEGPSILRIQQVVRGDSAAYFCASSPPGLATTGELFFGEGSRLTVL.

The chain couples TRBV5-1 to TRBJ2-2; 11 bases fit TRBD2. From germline, CDR1 is SGHRS and CDR2 YFSETQ. The V gene end was trimmed by 7 bases and the J gene end by 6 bases; junction bases not matched to a gene: 8. The CDR3 length is 15 residues. CDR3 region: CASRNELAGAGELFF. CDR3 bases: TGCGCCAGCCGTAATGAACTAGCGGGAGCCGGGGAGCTGTTTTTT. The full variable domain, with the rest looked up from reference TRBV5-1 and TRBJ2-2, is KAGVTQTPRYLIKTRGQQVTLSCSPISGHRSVSWYQQTPGQGLQFLFEYFSETQRNKGNFPGRFSGRQFSNSRSEMNVSTLELGDSALYLCASRNELAGAGELFFGEGSRLTVL.

The chain uses TRBV7-2 and TRBJ1-2, with TRBD1 identical over 9 bases. Germline V gene sequence: CDR1 SGHTA, CDR2 FQGNSA. The CDR3 is made up of 12 amino acids. V dropped 5 bases and J dropped 9; count of bases not matched to a gene: 4. CDR3 DNA: TGTGCCAGCAGCGTCGGGACAGGGAGCTACACCTTC. It specifies CASSVGTGSYTF. Drawing the rest from reference TRBV7-2 and TRBJ1-2, the complete variable domain is GAGVSQSPSNKVTEKGKDVELRCDPISGHTALYWYRQSLGQGLEFLIYFQGNSAPDKSGLPSDRFSAERTGGSVSTLTIQRTQQEDSAVYLCASSVGTGSYTFGSGTRLTVV.

The chain links TRBV6-1 to TRBJ1-5, with 9 bases identical to TRBD1. There are 15 residues in the CDR3. Unmatched junction bases numbered 9, after V lost 6 bases and J lost 6 bases. From germline, CDR1 is MNHNS and CDR2 SASEGT. The DNA of the CDR3 is TGTGCCAGCAGCTGGGGGACAGGGATAATTCAGCCCCAGCATTTT. It encodes CASSWGTGIIQPQHF.

This sequence joins TRBV6-1 and TRBJ2-2, with 9 nucleotides matching TRBD1. The V gene's germline CDR1 is MNHNS and CDR2 SASEGT. The V gene end was trimmed by 10 bases and the J gene end by 0 bases; junction bases not matched to a gene: 3. The CDR3 extends over 14 amino acids. CDR3 DNA sequence: TGTGCCAACGGACAGGGGCCGAACACCGGGGAGCTGTTTTTT. Amino acid sequence: CANGQGPNTGELFF.

J is TRBJ2-1 and V is TRBV7-6; 8 bases fit TRBD1. Trimming took 4 bases from V and 3 from J; bases not matched to a gene: 5. The CDR3 spans 15 residues. Germline V gene sequence: CDR1 SGHVS, CDR2 FNYEAQ. The CDR3 is CASSSRDRSYNEQFF. The CDR3 region has the DNA TGTGCCAGCAGCTCCCGGGACAGGAGCTACAATGAGCAGTTCTTC.

This clone occurred once. The chain joins TRBV10-3 to TRBJ2-5, with TRBD1 matching 8 bases. This CDR3 is built from 14 residues. The germline CDR1 and CDR2 sequences are ENHRY and SYGVKD. Trimming removed 5 bases from V and 5 bases from J; junction bases left unmatched: 7. The CDR3, as DNA: TGTGCCATCAGTTTGGACAGGGTGGGGGAGACCCAGTACTTC. This encodes CAISLDRVGETQYF.

In its sample, this clone was seen once. The chain carries TRBV7-3 and TRBJ2-7; D is perhaps TRBD1 or TRBD2 (9 bases each). The CDR3 loop spans 19 amino acids. Trimming cost V 5 bases and J 1 base, with 27 bases left between them. Germline CDR1 SGHTA, CDR2 FQGTGA. The CDR3 DNA follows: TGTGCCAGCAGCATTGGGACAGGGAGACGACTAGCGGCATCCTACGAGCAGTACTTC. Protein: CASSIGTGRRLAASYEQYF.

The rearrangement links TRBV14 to TRBJ1-2; perhaps TRBD1 as D (5 bases). The germline gives CDR1 SGHDN, CDR2 FVKESK. Trimming pared 4 bases from V and 4 bases from J, leaving 10 bases between. The CDR3 totals 13 residues. Here the CDR3 reads CASSRQGTYGYTF. CDR3 DNA: TGTGCCAGCAGCCGCCAGGGAACCTATGGCTACACCTTC.

The V call is TRBV7-9, the J call TRBJ1-2, with 9 bases aligning to TRBD1. CDR3 length equals 14 residues. With 5 bases clipped from V and 8 bases from J, the junction kept 9 bases outside the gene matches. Germline lookup yields CDR1 SEHNR and CDR2 FQNEAQ (reference sequence). The CDR3 DNA reads TGTGCCAGCAGCCCCCGGGACAGGGACTCCGGCTACACCTTC. Protein sequence: CASSPRDRDSGYTF.

This chain uses TRBV5-4 with TRBJ1-1; D possibly corresponds to TRBD1 (5 bases). Deletions cut 3 bases from V and 7 bases from J, with 10 bases between. CDR3 length: 12 residues. Germline CDR1 and CDR2: SGHNT and YYREEE (reference sequence). CDR3 loop: CASSWSGGEAFF. The CDR3 nucleotides are TGTGCCAGCAGCTGGTCCGGGGGTGAAGCTTTCTTT.

The chain carries TRBV6-5 and TRBJ2-5; possibly TRBD2 for D (6 bases). This CDR3 comprises 13 residues. Trimming left V 6 bases short and J 7 bases short, with 15 bases between. CDR1 is MNHEY, CDR2 SVGAGI, per germline. The CDR3 DNA reads as TGTGCCAGCAGCCCGGGACTGGGGGTGACCCAGTACTTC. Translated, it gives CASSPGLGVTQYF.

The chain is built from TRBV30 and TRBJ2-5; D is perhaps TRBD2 (5 bases). Looked up from germline, CDR1 is GTSNPN and CDR2 is SVGIG (reference sequence). This CDR3 has 15 amino acids. The V end was cut by 0 bases, the J end by 5 bases, with 16 bases between. The CDR3 protein is CAWSVLGRRGETQYF. The DNA for the CDR3 is TGTGCCTGGAGTGTATTAGGTAGAAGAGGGGAGACCCAGTACTTC. Combining the CDR3 with reference TRBV30 and TRBJ2-5 gives the whole variable domain SQTIHQWPATLVQPVGSPLSLECTVEGTSNPNLYWYRQAAGRGLQLLFYSVGIGQISSEVPQNLSASRPQDRQFILSSKKLLLSDSGFYLCAWSVLGRRGETQYFGPGTRLLVL.

The chain uses TRBV10-3 and TRBJ2-7, with TRBD2 matching over 15 bases. CDR1 and CDR2 from the germline V gene are ENHRY and SYGVKD. This CDR3 contains 13 residues. The J segment lost 6 bases and the V segment lost 8 bases, leaving 2 bases of the junction unmatched. The CDR3 spells CAIGLAGGSEQYF. The CDR3 DNA reads as TGTGCCATCGGACTAGCGGGAGGGTCCGAGCAGTACTTC.

The chain employs TRBV7-9 and TRBJ2-1, with 10 bases fitting TRBD2. This CDR3 region has 14 residues. Germline V lookup: CDR1 SEHNR, CDR2 FQNEAQ (reference sequence). The J segment lost 9 bases and the V segment lost 5 bases, leaving 7 bases of the junction unmatched. CDR3: CASSVGTSVIEQFF. The CDR3 region has the DNA TGTGCCAGCAGCGTCGGGACTAGCGTAATTGAGCAGTTCTTC.

The rearrangement links TRBV27 to TRBJ2-7, with D possibly TRBD1 on 6 matching bases. This CDR3 spans 15 amino acids. Germline-derived CDR1 and CDR2 are MNHEY and SMNVEV (reference sequence). The V gene lost 3 bases and the J gene lost 3 bases, with 15 bases spanning the gap. The chain's CDR3 is CASSFSALTGYEQYF. The CDR3 DNA follows: TGTGCCAGCAGTTTTTCCGCTCTGACAGGCTACGAGCAGTACTTC.

The chain has TRBV10-3 and TRBJ2-1; 11 positions match TRBD2. The germline V gene has CDR1 ENHRY and CDR2 SYGVKD. This CDR3 spans 16 amino acids. V was pared by 2 bases and J by 7 bases, with 7 bases of the junction left unmatched. The CDR3 region is CAISEELASGRNEQFF. DNA of the CDR3: TGTGCCATCAGTGAGGAACTAGCTAGCGGGAGGAATGAGCAGTTCTTC.

This rearrangement joins TRBV9 to TRBJ1-2; D unclear. This CDR3 has 14 residues. V lost 3 bases, J lost 2 bases, and 11 bases lay in between. In germline, CDR1 is SGDLS, CDR2 YYNGEE. This CDR3 reads CASSAFDGNYGYTF. Here the CDR3 DNA reads TGTGCCAGCAGCGCTTTTGACGGGAACTATGGCTACACCTTC.

This clone was recorded only once. This rearrangement joins TRBV10-1 to TRBJ2-3; D is unresolved. V lost 0 bases and J lost 0, with 10 bases in between. The germline gives CDR1 WNHNN, CDR2 SYGVQD (reference sequence). CDR3 length: 16 amino acids. CDR3 sequence (DNA): TGCGCCAGCAGTGAGTCGGCAGGCAAAAGCACAGATACGCAGTATTTT. Amino acids: CASSESAGKSTDTQYF.

The J gene is TRBJ2-1, the V gene TRBV7-3; 9 bases line up with TRBD2. Germline CDR1 reads SGHTA; CDR2 reads FQGTGA. This CDR3 spans 16 amino acids. V lost 0 bases and J lost 4; bases outside the gene matches: 4. In DNA form, the CDR3 reads TGTGCCAGCAGCTTAACTAGCGGGAGACCATACAATGAGCAGTTCTTC. Encoded protein: CASSLTSGRPYNEQFF.

This clone was detected only a few times. The chain is built from TRBV25-1 and TRBJ1-4; the D is unclear. Trimming took off 1 base at V and 6 bases at J, with 6 bases between the two ends. Germline CDR1 and CDR2: MGHDK and SYGVNS. The CDR3 extends over 13 amino acids. CDR3 region: CASSESGDEKLFF. The CDR3 DNA follows: TGTGCCAGCAGTGAATCCGGGGATGAAAAACTGTTTTTT.

The chain couples TRBV2 to TRBJ2-2; D gene ambiguous. Trimming removed 7 bases from V and 6 bases from J, with 6 bases in between. The CDR3 runs to 11 residues. Germline lookup yields CDR1 SNHLY and CDR2 FYNNEI. CDR3 DNA sequence: TGTGCCAGCAAAATAGCCGGGGAGCTGTTTTTT. As protein: CASKIAGELFF.